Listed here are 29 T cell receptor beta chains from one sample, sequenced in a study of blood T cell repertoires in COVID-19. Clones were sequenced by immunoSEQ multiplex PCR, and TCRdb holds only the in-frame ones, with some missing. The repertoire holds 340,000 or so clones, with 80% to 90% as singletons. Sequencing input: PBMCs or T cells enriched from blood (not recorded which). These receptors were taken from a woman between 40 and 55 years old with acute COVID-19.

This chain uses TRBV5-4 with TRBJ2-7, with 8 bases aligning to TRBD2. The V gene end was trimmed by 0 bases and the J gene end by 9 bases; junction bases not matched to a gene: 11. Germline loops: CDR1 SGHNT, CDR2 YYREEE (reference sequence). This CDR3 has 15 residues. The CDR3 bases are TGTGCCAGCAGCTTGGCGGGGGGGACCGCCGGTCGGCAGTACTTC. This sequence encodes CASSLAGGTAGRQYF. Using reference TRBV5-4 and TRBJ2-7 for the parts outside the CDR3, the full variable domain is ETGVTQSPTHLIKTRGQQVTLRCSSQSGHNTVSWYQQALGQGPQFIFQYYREEENGRGNFPPRFSGLQFPNYSSELNVNALELDDSALYLCASSLAGGTAGRQYFGPGTRLTVT.

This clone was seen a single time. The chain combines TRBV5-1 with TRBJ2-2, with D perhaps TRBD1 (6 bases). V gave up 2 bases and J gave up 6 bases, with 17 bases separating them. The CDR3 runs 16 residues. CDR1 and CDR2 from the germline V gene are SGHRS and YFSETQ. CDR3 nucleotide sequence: TGCGCCAGCAGCTTCATACCCGAACAGGGAGCCGGGGAGCTGTTTTTT. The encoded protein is CASSFIPEQGAGELFF.

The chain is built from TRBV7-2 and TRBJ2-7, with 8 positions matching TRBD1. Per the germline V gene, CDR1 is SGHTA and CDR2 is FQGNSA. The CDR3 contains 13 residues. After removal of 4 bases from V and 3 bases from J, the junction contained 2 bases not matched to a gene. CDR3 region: CASSSTGGYEQYF. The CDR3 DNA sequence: TGTGCCAGCAGCTCTACAGGGGGCTACGAGCAGTACTTC.

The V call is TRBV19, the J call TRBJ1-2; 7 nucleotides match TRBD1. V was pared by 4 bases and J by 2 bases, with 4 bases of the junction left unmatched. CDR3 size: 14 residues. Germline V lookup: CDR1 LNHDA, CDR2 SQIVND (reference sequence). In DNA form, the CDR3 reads TGTGCCAGTAGTAGGGGACAGCTAAACTATGGCTACACCTTC. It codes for CASSRGQLNYGYTF. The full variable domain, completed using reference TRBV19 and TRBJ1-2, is DGGITQSPKYLFRKEGQNVTLSCEQNLNHDAMYWYRQDPGQGLRLIYYSQIVNDFQKGDIAEGYSVSREKKESFPLTVTSAQKNPTAFYLCASSRGQLNYGYTFGSGTRLTVV.

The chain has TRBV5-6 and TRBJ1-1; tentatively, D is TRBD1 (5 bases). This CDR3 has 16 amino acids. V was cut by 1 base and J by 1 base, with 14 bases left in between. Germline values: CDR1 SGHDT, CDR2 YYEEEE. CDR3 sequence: CASSLRTNRPNTEAFF. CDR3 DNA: TGTGCCAGCAGCTTGCGTACTAACAGGCCGAACACTGAAGCTTTCTTT.

The CDR3 nucleotides are TGTGCCATCAGTGACACAGGACAGGCTGACTACGAGCAGTACTTC. This translates into CAISDTGQADYEQYF. The V call is TRBV10-3, the J call TRBJ2-7, with 7 bases that match TRBD1. The CDR3 loop spans 15 amino acids. V dropped 3 bases and J dropped 3; count of bases not matched to a gene: 8. Germline assignment: CDR1 ENHRY and CDR2 SYGVKD.

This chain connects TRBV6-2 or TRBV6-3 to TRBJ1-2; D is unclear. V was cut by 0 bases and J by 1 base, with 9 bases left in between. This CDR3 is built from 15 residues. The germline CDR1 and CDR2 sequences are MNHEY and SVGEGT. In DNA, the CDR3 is TGTGCCAGCAGTTACTCGAGATTCTTTAACTATGGCTACACCTTC. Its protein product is CASSYSRFFNYGYTF.

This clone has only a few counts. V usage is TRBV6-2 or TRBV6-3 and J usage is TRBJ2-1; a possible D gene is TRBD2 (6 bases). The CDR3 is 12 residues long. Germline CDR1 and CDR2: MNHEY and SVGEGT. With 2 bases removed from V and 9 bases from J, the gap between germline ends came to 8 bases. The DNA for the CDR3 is TGTGCCAGCAGTTACCGACTAGGTGAGCAGTTCTTC. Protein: CASSYRLGEQFF.

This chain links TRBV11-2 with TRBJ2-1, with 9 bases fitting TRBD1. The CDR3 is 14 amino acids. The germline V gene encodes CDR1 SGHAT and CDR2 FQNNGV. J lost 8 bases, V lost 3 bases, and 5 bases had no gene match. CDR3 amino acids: CASSFSRTGDEQFF. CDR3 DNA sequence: TGTGCCAGCAGCTTCTCGCGGACAGGGGATGAGCAGTTCTTC.

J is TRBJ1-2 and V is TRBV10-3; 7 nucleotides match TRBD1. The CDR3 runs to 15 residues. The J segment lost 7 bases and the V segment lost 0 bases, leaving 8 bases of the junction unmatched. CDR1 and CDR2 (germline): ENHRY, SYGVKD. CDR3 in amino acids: CAISESGRGSGGYTF. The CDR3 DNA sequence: TGTGCCATCAGTGAGTCAGGCAGGGGGTCGGGTGGCTACACCTTC.

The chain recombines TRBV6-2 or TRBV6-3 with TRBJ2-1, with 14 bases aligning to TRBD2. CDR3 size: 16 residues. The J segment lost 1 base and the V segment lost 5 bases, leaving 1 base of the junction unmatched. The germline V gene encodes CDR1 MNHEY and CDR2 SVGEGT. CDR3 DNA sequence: TGTGCCAGCAGTAGACTAGCGGGAGGGTCCTACAATGAGCAGTTCTTC. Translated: CASSRLAGGSYNEQFF.

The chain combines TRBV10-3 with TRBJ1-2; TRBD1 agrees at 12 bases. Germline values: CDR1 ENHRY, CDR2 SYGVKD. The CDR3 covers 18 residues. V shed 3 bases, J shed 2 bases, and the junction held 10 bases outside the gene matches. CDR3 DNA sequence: TGTGCCATCAGTGACGCTGCTTCCGGGACAGGGGGCAACTATGGCTACACCTTC. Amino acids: CAISDAASGTGGNYGYTF.

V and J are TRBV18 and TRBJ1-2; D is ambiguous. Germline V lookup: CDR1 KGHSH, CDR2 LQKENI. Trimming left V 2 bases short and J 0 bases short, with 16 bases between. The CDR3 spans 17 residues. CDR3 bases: TGTGCCAGCTCACCAGCAACACTAGGGTCAGCTAACTATGGCTACACCTTC. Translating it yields CASSPATLGSANYGYTF.

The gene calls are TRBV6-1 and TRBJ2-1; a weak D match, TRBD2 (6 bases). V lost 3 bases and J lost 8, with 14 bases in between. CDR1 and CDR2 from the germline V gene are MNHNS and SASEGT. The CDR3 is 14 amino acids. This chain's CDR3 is CASSDGGSWDEQFF. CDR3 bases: TGTGCCAGCAGTGACGGGGGTTCATGGGATGAGCAGTTCTTC.

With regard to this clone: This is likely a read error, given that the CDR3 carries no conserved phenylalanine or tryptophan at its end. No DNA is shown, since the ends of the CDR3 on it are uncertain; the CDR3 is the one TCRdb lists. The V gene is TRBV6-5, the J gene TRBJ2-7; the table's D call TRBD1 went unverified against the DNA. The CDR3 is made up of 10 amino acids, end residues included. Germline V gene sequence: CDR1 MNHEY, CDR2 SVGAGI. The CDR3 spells CASSKGDGGS.

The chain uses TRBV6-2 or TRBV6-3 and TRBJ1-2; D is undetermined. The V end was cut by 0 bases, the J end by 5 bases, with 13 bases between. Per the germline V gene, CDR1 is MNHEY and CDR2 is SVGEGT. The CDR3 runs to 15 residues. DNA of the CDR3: TGTGCCAGCAGTTACTCTGGCAGGACTACATATGGCTACACCTTC. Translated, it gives CASSYSGRTTYGYTF.

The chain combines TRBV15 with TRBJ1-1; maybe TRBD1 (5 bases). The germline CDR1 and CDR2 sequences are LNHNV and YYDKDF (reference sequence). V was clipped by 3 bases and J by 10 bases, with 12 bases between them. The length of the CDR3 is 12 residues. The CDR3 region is CATSRDKIGAFF. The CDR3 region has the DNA TGTGCCACCAGCAGGGACAAGATCGGAGCTTTCTTT.

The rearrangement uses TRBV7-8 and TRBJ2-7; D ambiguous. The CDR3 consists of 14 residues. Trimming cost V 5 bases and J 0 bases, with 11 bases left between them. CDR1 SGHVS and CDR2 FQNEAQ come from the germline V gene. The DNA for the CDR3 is TGTGCCAGCAGCCGAGACCGAGGCTCCTACGAGCAGTACTTC. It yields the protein CASSRDRGSYEQYF.

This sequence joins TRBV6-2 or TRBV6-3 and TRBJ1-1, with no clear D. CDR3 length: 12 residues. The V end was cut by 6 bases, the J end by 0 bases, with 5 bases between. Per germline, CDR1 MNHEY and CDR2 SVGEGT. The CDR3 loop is CASSLMNTEAFF. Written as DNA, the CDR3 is TGTGCCAGCAGCCTCATGAACACTGAAGCTTTCTTT.

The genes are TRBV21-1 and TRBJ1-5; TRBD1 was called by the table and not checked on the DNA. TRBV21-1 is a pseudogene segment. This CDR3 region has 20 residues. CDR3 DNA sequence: TGTGCCAGCAGAAAGGGAATCGGGACAGGTGTGATTTATAGCAATCAGCCCCAGCATTTT. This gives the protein CASRKGIGTGVIYSNQPQHF.

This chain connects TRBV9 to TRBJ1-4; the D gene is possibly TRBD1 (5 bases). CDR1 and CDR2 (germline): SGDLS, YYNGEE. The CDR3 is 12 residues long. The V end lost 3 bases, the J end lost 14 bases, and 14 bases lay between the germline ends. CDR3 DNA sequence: TGTGCCAGCAGCGGGACACCATATCAGCTGTTTTTT. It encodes CASSGTPYQLFF.

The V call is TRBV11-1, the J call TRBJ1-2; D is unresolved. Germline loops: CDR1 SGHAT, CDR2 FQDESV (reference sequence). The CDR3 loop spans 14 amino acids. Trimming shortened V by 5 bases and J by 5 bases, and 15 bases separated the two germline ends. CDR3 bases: TGTGCCAGCAGCCCATCGGAGCCTCCATATGGCTACACCTTC. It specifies CASSPSEPPYGYTF.

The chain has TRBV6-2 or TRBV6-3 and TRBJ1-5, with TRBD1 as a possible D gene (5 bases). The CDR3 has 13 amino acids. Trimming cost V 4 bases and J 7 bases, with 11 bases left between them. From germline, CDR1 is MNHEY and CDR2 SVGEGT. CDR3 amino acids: CASSSGGGQPQHF. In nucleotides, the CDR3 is TGTGCCAGCAGTTCGGGGGGAGGCCAGCCCCAGCATTTT.

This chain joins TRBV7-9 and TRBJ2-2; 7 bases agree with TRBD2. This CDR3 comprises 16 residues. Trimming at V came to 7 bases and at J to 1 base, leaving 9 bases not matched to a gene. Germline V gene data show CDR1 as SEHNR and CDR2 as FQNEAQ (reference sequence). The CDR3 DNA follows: TGTGCCAGCACACTAGTCCTAGCGGTGAACACCGGGGAGCTGTTTTTT. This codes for CASTLVLAVNTGELFF.

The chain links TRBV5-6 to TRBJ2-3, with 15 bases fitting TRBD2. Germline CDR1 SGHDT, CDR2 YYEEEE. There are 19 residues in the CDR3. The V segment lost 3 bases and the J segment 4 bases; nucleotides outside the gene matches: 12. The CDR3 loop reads CASSSVARTSGRASDTQYF. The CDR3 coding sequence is TGTGCCAGCAGCTCCGTCGCCCGGACTAGCGGGAGGGCCTCAGATACGCAGTATTTT.

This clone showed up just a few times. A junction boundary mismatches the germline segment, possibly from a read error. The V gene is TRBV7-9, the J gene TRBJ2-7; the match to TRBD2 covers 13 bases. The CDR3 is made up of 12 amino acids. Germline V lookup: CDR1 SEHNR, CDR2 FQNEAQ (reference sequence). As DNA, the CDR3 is TGTGCCAGCAGCCTGACTAGCGGGAGGTATTGTTTC. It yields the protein CASSLTSGRYCF.

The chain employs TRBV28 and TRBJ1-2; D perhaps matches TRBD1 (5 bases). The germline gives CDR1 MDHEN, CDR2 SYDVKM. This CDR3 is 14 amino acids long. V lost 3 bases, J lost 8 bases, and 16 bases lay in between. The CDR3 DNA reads TGTGCCAGCAGTTTGCTACAGGAATCTAACGGCTACACCTTC. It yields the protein CASSLLQESNGYTF.

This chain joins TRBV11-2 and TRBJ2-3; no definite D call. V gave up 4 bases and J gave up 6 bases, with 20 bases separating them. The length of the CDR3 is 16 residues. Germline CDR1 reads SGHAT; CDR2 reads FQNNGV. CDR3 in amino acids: CASSSLLLTSSDTQYF. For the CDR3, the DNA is TGTGCCAGCAGCTCCTTACTACTGACTTCATCGGATACGCAGTATTTT.

CDR3 DNA sequence: TGTGCCATCAGTGAGGTAGCGGGACAGGGTAACGATGAGCAGTTCTTC. Amino acid sequence: CAISEVAGQGNDEQFF. The rearrangement uses TRBV10-3 and TRBJ2-1, with a weak D call TRBD1 (9 bases). The CDR3 length is 16 residues. Germline values: CDR1 ENHRY, CDR2 SYGVKD. V lost 2 bases and J 8 bases, leaving 19 bases between the germline ends.